This entry features one T cell receptor beta chain sequence. The germline V gene has CDR1 MDHEN and CDR2 SYDVKM. The CDR3 covers 16 residues. With V trimmed by 6 bases and J by 4 bases, 7 bases remained unmatched. Time point noted: newly diagnosed GD, antithyroid drugs for less than 3 months. After RNA was extracted from PBMCs, the TCR library was made from it. This entry comes from a study of regulatory T cells in long-lasting Graves disease. Building of the TCR beta libraries involved iRepertoire HTBI primers and Arm-PCR of CDR3 regions. TCRdb reprocessed the multiplex PCR reads via MiXCR and lists one record per CDR3 protein. The sample records 400,000 to 500,000 distinct CDR3 sequences, 15% to 20% being singletons. The same specimen was also included in a second study, on T cells in Graves' hyperthyroidism and ophthalmopathy.

The chain joins TRBV28 to TRBJ2-1; TRBD1 matches 12 bases. The sequence derives from a woman in her late teens or twenties with Graves disease. The sample consisted of peripheral blood mononuclear cells (PBMCs), taken at new diagnosis, from a patient treated with antithyroid drugs. In nucleotides, the CDR3 is TGTGCCAGCAGCCTGGGACAGGGGGCGCGGTACAATGAGCAGTTCTTC. Translating gives CASSLGQGARYNEQFF.